This is a list of T cell receptor beta chains from one sample in a study of T cell responses to AZD1222 COVID-19 vaccine. Assay: immunoSEQ multiplex PCR; the TCRdb copy retains only in-frame clones and omits some. Of approximately 90,000 clones in the sample, 88% were seen once. Here the sequenced sample was peripheral blood, taken on day 0 of AZD1222 vaccination. These receptors were taken from an adult in good health. Both conserved end residues are part of each CDR3. A D gene is named only where the DNA matches it firmly. Not all rows give a size; the values are once, few, many and, for expanded clones, a class.

TRBD2,TRBJ2-2,.,TRBV5-4,TGTGCCAGCAGCAAGGATCTAGTAGGCGGGAGTTTTATAGACACCGGGGAGCTGTTTTTT,CASSKDLVGGSFIDTGELFF
.,TRBJ2-2,.,TRBV12-3/TRBV12-4,TGTGCCAGCAGTTTTGGTAGCTTGGAGCTGTTTTTT,CASSFGSLELFF
.,TRBJ1-5,.,TRBV19,TGTGCCAGTAGTAGAGTAGCGGGTCAGCCCCAGCATTTT,CASSRVAGQPQHF
TRBD1,TRBJ1-1,.,TRBV25-1,TGTGCCAGCTCCCCGACAGGGCGGACTGAAGCTTTCTTT,CASSPTGRTEAFF
.,TRBJ1-5,few,TRBV5-6,TGTGCCAGCAGCTTGCTCTCCAGTGGGGGGAATCAGCCCCAGCATTTT,CASSLLSSGGNQPQHF
TRBD1,TRBJ1-5,.,TRBV2,TGTGCCAGCAGAGACGGGACAGGCCTTCGGCGTCAGCCCCAGCATTTT,CASRDGTGLRRQPQHF
.,TRBJ2-1,once,TRBV7-6,TGTGCCAGCTCCACCGGGACGATTCGTTACAATGAGCAGTTCTTC,CASSTGTIRYNEQFF
.,TRBJ2-3,.,TRBV2,TGTGCCAGCAGTGAGTCAGGAATCCGCACAGATACGCAGTATTTT,CASSESGIRTDTQYF
.,TRBJ2-5,.,TRBV5-1,TGCGCCAGCAGCTTGGGAGCGATGGAAGAGACCCAGTACTTC,CASSLGAMEETQYF
.,TRBJ1-2,.,TRBV7-9,TGTGCCAGCAGCTACAGGCATCCCTATGGCTACACCTTC,CASSYRHPYGYTF
.,TRBJ1-5,.,TRBV29-1,TGCAGCGTTGGATATGACAGTAATCAGCCCCAGCATTTT,CSVGYDSNQPQHF
TRBD1,TRBJ1-1,.,TRBV27,TGTGCCAGCAGTTTCGGACAGGGGAGCCTCTCTGAAGCTTTCTTT,CASSFGQGSLSEAFF
.,TRBJ1-6,.,TRBV11-2,TGTGCCAGCAGCTTAGCCTTTCAGGGAAATAATTCACCCCTCCACTTT,CASSLAFQGNNSPLHF
TRBD2,TRBJ2-7,.,TRBV19,TGTGCCAGTAGTATAGAGGGAGGGTCCTACGAGCAGTACTTC,CASSIEGGSYEQYF
.,TRBJ2-2,.,TRBV27,TGTGCCAGCAGGACAGCGAACACCGGGGAGCTGTTTTTT,CASRTANTGELFF
.,TRBJ1-2,.,TRBV19,TGTGCCAGTAGTATCGATGCATATGGCTACACCTTC,CASSIDAYGYTF
.,TRBJ1-6,.,TRBV7-3,TGTGCCAGCAGCTTAGATGGGGACTCACCCCTCCACTTT,CASSLDGDSPLHF
.,TRBJ1-5,.,TRBV5-1,TGCGCCAGCAGCTTGACAGGGTCAGAGCCCCAGCATTTT,CASSLTGSEPQHF
TRBD1,TRBJ1-1,.,TRBV12-3/TRBV12-4,TGTGCCAGCAGTCTGACAGGGTCCGCTGAAGCTTTCTTT,CASSLTGSAEAFF
TRBD2,TRBJ2-1,.,TRBV10-3,TGTGCCATCAGTGAGGGGGCGGGAGGCTACAATGAGCAGTTCTTC,CAISEGAGGYNEQFF
.,TRBJ2-1,.,TRBV9,TGTGCCAGCAGCGTAGCTCCGAGCGTCGATGAGCAGTTCTTC,CASSVAPSVDEQFF
TRBD1,TRBJ1-2,.,TRBV19,TGTGCCAGTAACACGGACAGGGGGCTCTCCTATGGCTACACCTTC,CASNTDRGLSYGYTF
TRBD1,TRBJ2-1,few,TRBV6-6,TGTGCCAGCAGTTTCCGACAGGGCGAGCAGTTCTTC,CASSFRQGEQFF
.,TRBJ2-5,.,TRBV10-3,TGTGCCATCAGGGACCCCTTAGCAGGGGAGACCCAGTACTTC,CAIRDPLAGETQYF
TRBD2,TRBJ2-1,.,TRBV9,TGTGCCAGCAGCGGGCCGGGACTAGAACACAATGAGCAGTTCTTC,CASSGPGLEHNEQFF
.,TRBJ2-5,once,TRBV19,TGTGCCAGTAGTATTGGGGCCCGAGGGGAGGAGACCCAGTACTTC,CASSIGARGEETQYF
.,TRBJ1-1,.,TRBV27,TGTGCCAGCAGTTCGAATCGAGGGGTCACTGAAGCTTTCTTT,CASSSNRGVTEAFF
TRBD1,TRBJ1-2,once,TRBV2,TGTGCCAGCAGGGGACAGGGCCCGTATGGCTACACCTTC,CASRGQGPYGYTF
.,TRBJ1-3,.,TRBV6-5,TGTGCCAGCAGTTACTCGACTCTCTCTGGAAACACCATATATTTT,CASSYSTLSGNTIYF
.,TRBJ2-5,.,TRBV11-2,TGTGCCAGCAGCTTGGGGCTAGGCGAGACCCAGTACTTC,CASSLGLGETQYF
TRBD2,TRBJ2-5,.,TRBV20-1,TGCAGTGCTAGTGTTACGGTGGCTAGCGGGAGGAGGGGTGGAGAGACCCAGTACTTC,CSASVTVASGRRGGETQYF
.,TRBJ2-7,.,TRBV28,TGTGCCAGCAGTTTATTAGGAGAGGGAAGCCGCTACGAGCAGTACTTC,CASSLLGEGSRYEQYF